These T cell receptor beta chains were read from a single sample in a study of blood T cells in healthy people across ages. TCRdb redid the calling of the 5' RACE reads with MiXCR, one entry per CDR3 protein. The data contain some 790,000 distinct CDR3 sequences, more than 25% of them singletons. The sample was blood. These receptors came from a woman older than 75 in good health. CDR3s include the opening cysteine and the closing phenylalanine or tryptophan. D genes are given only for firm matches. Size values are once, few and many counts, or a class for expanded clones, and some rows have none.

clone size	D gene	V gene	J gene	CDR3 protein	CDR3 DNA
many	NA	TRBV5-1	TRBJ2-5	CASSLSGEETQYF	TGTGCCAGCAGCTTATCAGGGGAAGAGACCCAGTACTTC
NA	NA	TRBV3-1	TRBJ2-1	CASSQELWGDNEQFF	TGTGCCAGCAGCCAGGAGCTGTGGGGGGACAATGAGCAGTTCTTC
NA	NA	TRBV29-1	TRBJ2-1	CSVEEVRSSYNEQFF	TGCAGCGTTGAAGAGGTCAGATCCTCCTACAATGAGCAGTTCTTC
many	NA	TRBV27	TRBJ2-1	CASSLRGRDYNEQFF	TGTGCCAGCAGTTTGAGGGGTAGGGACTACAATGAGCAGTTCTTC
few	TRBD1	TRBV24-1	TRBJ2-4	CATSEPGQGGNIQYF	TGTGCCACCAGTGAGCCGGGACAGGGAGGAAACATTCAGTACTTC
NA	NA	TRBV20-1	TRBJ2-7	CSAFSSGGGSSYEQYF	TGCAGTGCTTTCTCCTCTGGGGGCGGCAGCTCCTACGAGCAGTACTTC
NA	NA	TRBV10-3	TRBJ1-1	CAISAGPTGMNTEAFF	TGTGCCATCAGTGCCGGGCCAACCGGAATGAACACTGAAGCTTTCTTT
few	TRBD2	TRBV5-6	TRBJ2-6	CASSLVGGGSGANVLTF	TGTGCCAGCAGCTTGGTGGGGGGGGGCTCTGGGGCCAACGTCCTGACTTTC
NA	TRBD1	TRBV5-6	TRBJ2-1	CASSSYRGSSYNEQFF	TGTGCCAGCAGCAGTTACAGGGGGAGCTCCTACAATGAGCAGTTCTTC
many	TRBD1	TRBV18	TRBJ2-7	CASSQRTGAPDEQYF	TGTGCCAGCTCACAGAGGACAGGGGCCCCAGACGAGCAGTACTTC
many	TRBD1	TRBV7-2	TRBJ1-4	CASSLTGNNEKLFF	TGTGCCAGCAGCTTGACAGGGAATAATGAAAAACTGTTTTTT
few	NA	TRBV7-2	TRBJ2-7	CASSSPRRHPSYEQYF	TGTGCCAGCAGCTCCCCCCGACGACATCCTAGCTACGAGCAGTACTTC
NA	TRBD2	TRBV20-1	TRBJ2-5	CSARLLKAGVEETQYF	TGCAGTGCTAGACTGCTAAAAGCGGGAGTCGAGGAGACCCAGTACTTC
few	NA	TRBV18	TRBJ2-4	CASSPRVVQVENIQYF	TGTGCCAGCTCACCCAGGGTAGTACAAGTGGAAAACATTCAGTACTTC
NA	NA	TRBV3-1	TRBJ1-1	CASSHLFRAGGTEAFF	TGTGCCAGCAGCCACCTTTTCCGGGCGGGGGGCACTGAAGCTTTCTTT
NA	NA	TRBV7-2	TRBJ1-4	CASSLVSSGNEKLFF	TGTGCCAGCAGCTTAGTGAGCTCAGGGAATGAAAAACTGTTTTTT
many	NA	TRBV4-1	TRBJ1-5	CASSQETLRSGQPQHF	TGCGCCAGCAGCCAAGAAACGTTGAGGTCAGGTCAGCCCCAGCATTTT
NA	NA	TRBV4-2	TRBJ1-4	CASSQDRTRTNEKLFF	TGTGCCAGCAGCCAAGATCGTACGAGGACTAATGAAAAACTGTTTTTT
NA	NA	TRBV18	TRBJ1-2	CASFTTTDYGYTF	TGTGCCAGCTTCACTACTACAGACTATGGCTACACCTTC
NA	NA	TRBV2	TRBJ2-5	CVSSASPGRQETQYF	TGTGTCAGCAGTGCCAGCCCAGGGAGGCAAGAGACCCAGTACTTC
many	NA	TRBV7-2	TRBJ2-7	CASSSEGGPTYEQYF	TGTGCCAGCAGCTCCGAAGGAGGCCCTACCTACGAGCAGTACTTC
few	NA	TRBV19	TRBJ1-5	CASSITGYQPQHF	TGTGCCAGTAGTATCACAGGGTACCAGCCCCAGCATTTT
many	NA	TRBV20-1	TRBJ1-4	CSARPTEFNEKLFF	TGCAGTGCTAGACCGACAGAATTCAATGAAAAACTGTTTTTT
NA	TRBD2	TRBV5-8	TRBJ2-5	CASSLLLAGGPLQTQYF	TGTGCCAGCAGCTTGTTGCTAGCGGGGGGGCCTCTCCAGACCCAGTACTTC
NA	TRBD1	TRBV29-1	TRBJ1-2	CSVGQGAIGYTF	TGCAGCGTTGGACAGGGGGCGATTGGCTACACCTTC
many	NA	TRBV7-2	TRBJ2-3	CASSQVWARGDTQYF	TGTGCCAGCAGCCAAGTTTGGGCCCGAGGAGATACGCAGTATTTT
NA	TRBD1	TRBV29-1	TRBJ2-7	CSVWVQGDYEQYF	TGCAGCGTTTGGGTACAGGGGGACTACGAGCAGTACTTC
few	NA	TRBV7-8	TRBJ2-3	CASSLVPGAQGDTQYF	TGTGCCAGCAGCTTAGTGCCGGGGGCGCAGGGAGATACGCAGTATTTT
many	NA	TRBV6-5	TRBJ1-1	CASRLHGVGTEAFF	TGTGCCAGCCGTCTGCATGGGGTTGGCACTGAAGCTTTCTTT
NA	NA	TRBV10-3	TRBJ2-3	CASSDKTTWDNTDTQYF	TGTGCCAGCAGTGACAAAACAACATGGGACAACACAGATACGCAGTATTTT
many	NA	TRBV18	TRBJ2-3	CASSPGPPDTQYF	TGTGCCAGCTCACCCGGACCACCAGATACGCAGTATTTT
NA	NA	TRBV4-1	TRBJ2-7	CASSQDMTETYEQYF	TGCGCCAGCAGCCAAGACATGACGGAGACCTACGAGCAGTACTTC
few	NA	TRBV7-9	TRBJ1-5	CASSLKKDQPQHF	TGTGCCAGCAGCTTAAAAAAAGATCAGCCCCAGCATTTT
few	TRBD2	TRBV27	TRBJ2-3	CASSSGGNTHTDTQYF	TGTGCCAGCAGTTCGGGGGGAAACACACACACAGATACGCAGTATTTT
many	NA	TRBV5-1	TRBJ1-6	CASTRTSPDNSPLHF	TGCGCCAGCACCCGGACAAGCCCCGATAATTCACCCCTCCACTTT
NA	NA	TRBV5-6	TRBJ2-5	CASSPGQFRRQQYF	TGTGCCAGCAGCCCGGGGCAGTTCAGACGCCAGCAGTACTTC
NA	NA	TRBV20-1	TRBJ1-2	CSARQGLLDGYTF	TGCAGTGCTAGACAGGGACTCCTCGATGGCTACACCTTC
many	NA	TRBV4-1	TRBJ1-2	CASSQGGQVTYGYTF	TGCGCCAGCAGCCAAGGGGGGCAGGTAACCTATGGCTACACCTTC
many	NA	TRBV7-9	TRBJ1-2	CASSLGTGQGDYGYTF	TGTGCCAGCAGCTTAGGGACGGGGCAGGGAGACTATGGCTACACCTTC
NA	NA	TRBV5-1	TRBJ2-5	CASSFEETHYF	TGCGCCAGCAGCTTTGAAGAGACCCATTACTTC
many	NA	TRBV4-3	TRBJ2-3	CASSQRFRGNTDTQYF	TGCGCCAGCAGCCAACGTTTTAGGGGAAACACAGATACGCAGTATTTT
NA	TRBD1	TRBV7-9	TRBJ2-3	CASSLARGDRITDTQCF	TGTGCCAGCAGCTTAGCCAGAGGGGACAGAATCACAGATACGCAGTGTTTT
once	TRBD1	TRBV18	TRBJ2-3	CASSPRTGTSGTDTQYF	TGTGCCAGCTCACCGAGGACAGGGACTTCAGGCACAGATACGCAGTATTTT
many	NA	TRBV6-1	TRBJ2-5	CASSVFSAGGSETQYF	TGTGCCAGCAGTGTCTTCTCGGCCGGGGGCTCGGAGACCCAGTACTTC
few	NA	TRBV3-1	TRBJ2-3	CASSLSGGNTQYF	TGTGCCAGCAGCCTGTCCGGCGGGAATACGCAGTATTTT
many	TRBD1	TRBV27	TRBJ2-7	CASTSSGTGPYEQYF	TGTGCCAGCACGTCGTCCGGGACAGGGCCCTACGAGCAGTACTTC
few	TRBD1	TRBV4-2	TRBJ2-7	CASSPTRQGKYEQYF	TGTGCCAGCAGCCCCACCCGACAGGGGAAATACGAGCAGTACTTC
many	NA	TRBV27	TRBJ1-2	CASRSPGGGGYTF	TGTGCCAGCAGGTCTCCAGGAGGAGGTGGCTACACCTTC
many	TRBD2	TRBV14	TRBJ2-5	CASSHLAGRQETQYF	TGTGCCAGCAGCCACCTAGCGGGGCGGCAAGAGACCCAGTACTTC
many	TRBD1	TRBV12-3/TRBV12-4	TRBJ2-1	CASSRGQGYNEQFF	TGTGCCAGCAGCCGCGGACAGGGATACAATGAGCAGTTCTTC
few	NA	TRBV7-2	TRBJ1-1	CASSSRMNTEAFF	TGTGCCAGCAGCTCTCGTATGAACACTGAAGCTTTCTTT
many	TRBD1	TRBV27	TRBJ2-7	CASSLSGTGRQQYF	TGTGCCAGCAGTTTATCTGGGACAGGGAGACAGCAGTACTTC
many	TRBD2	TRBV5-1	TRBJ2-1	CASSSGLAGESEQFF	TGCGCCAGCAGCTCCGGACTAGCGGGGGAGTCGGAGCAGTTCTTC
few	NA	TRBV2	TRBJ2-3	CASNSRTPSSTDTQYF	TGTGCCAGCAATTCACGGACACCTTCTAGCACAGATACGCAGTATTTT